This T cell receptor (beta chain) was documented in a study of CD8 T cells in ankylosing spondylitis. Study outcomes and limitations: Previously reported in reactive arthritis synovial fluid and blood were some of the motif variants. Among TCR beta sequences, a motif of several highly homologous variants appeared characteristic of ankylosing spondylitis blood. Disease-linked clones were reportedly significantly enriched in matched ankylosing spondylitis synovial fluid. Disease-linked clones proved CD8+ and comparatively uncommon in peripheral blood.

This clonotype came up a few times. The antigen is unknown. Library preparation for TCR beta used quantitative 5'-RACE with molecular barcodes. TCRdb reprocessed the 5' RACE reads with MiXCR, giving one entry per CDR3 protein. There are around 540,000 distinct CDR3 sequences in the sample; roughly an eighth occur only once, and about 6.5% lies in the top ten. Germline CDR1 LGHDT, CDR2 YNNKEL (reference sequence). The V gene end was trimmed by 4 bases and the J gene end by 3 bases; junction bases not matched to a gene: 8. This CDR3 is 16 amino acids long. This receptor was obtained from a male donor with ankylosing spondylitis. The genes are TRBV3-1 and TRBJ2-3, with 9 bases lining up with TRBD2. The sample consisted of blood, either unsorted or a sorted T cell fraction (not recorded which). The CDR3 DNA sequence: TGTGCCAGCAGCCGGGATAGCGGGAGTAGGACAGATACGCAGTATTTT. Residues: CASSRDSGSRTDTQYF.